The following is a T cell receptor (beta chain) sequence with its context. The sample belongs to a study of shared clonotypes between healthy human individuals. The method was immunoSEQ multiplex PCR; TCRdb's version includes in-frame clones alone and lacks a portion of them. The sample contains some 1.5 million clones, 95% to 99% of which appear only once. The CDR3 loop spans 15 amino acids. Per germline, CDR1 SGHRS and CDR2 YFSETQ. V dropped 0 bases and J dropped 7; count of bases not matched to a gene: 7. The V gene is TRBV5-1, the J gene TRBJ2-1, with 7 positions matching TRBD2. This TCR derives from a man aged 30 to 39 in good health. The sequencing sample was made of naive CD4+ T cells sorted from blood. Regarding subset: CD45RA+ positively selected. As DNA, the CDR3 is TGCGCCAGCAGCTTGGGGCTAGCGGATGTGAATGAGCAGTTCTTC. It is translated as CASSLGLADVNEQFF.